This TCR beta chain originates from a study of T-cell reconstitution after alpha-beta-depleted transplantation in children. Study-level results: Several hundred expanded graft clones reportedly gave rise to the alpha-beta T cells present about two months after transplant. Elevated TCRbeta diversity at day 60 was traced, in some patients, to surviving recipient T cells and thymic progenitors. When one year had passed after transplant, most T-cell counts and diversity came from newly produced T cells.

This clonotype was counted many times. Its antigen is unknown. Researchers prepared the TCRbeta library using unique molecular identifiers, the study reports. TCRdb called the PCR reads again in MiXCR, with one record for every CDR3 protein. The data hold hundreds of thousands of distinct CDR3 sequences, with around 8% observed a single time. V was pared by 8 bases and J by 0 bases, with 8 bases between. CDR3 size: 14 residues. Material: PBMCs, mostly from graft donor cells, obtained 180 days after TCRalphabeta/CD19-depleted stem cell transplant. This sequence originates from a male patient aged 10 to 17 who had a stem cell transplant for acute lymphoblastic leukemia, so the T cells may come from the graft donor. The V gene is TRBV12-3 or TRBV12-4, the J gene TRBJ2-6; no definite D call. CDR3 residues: CASLRISGANVLTF. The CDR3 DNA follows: TGTGCCAGCCTTCGGATCTCTGGGGCCAACGTCCTGACTTTC.